The clone carrying this T cell receptor (beta chain) ranks as medium-sized (0.01 to 0.1%). Its antigen is not known. TCR libraries were prepared from around 15 ng of total RNA with the QIAseq Immune Repertoire TCR panel. TCRdb redid the calling of the reads with MiXCR, one entry per CDR3 protein. The data hold about 2,500 distinct CDR3 sequences, with 6.5% to 9% observed a single time. Sorting of live CD3+CD8+TCRalphabeta+ cells by PD-1 and/or TIGIT gave four subsets. Germline-derived CDR1 and CDR2 are LNHDA and SQIVND (reference sequence). Trimming stripped 6 bases from V and 4 bases from J, with 13 bases between. The CDR3 extends over 14 amino acids. These data belong to a study of circulating CD8 cells and anti-PD-1 response in melanoma. Study-wide context: Treatment was intravenous nivolumab at 3 mg/kg every 2 weeks.

Study-level results: Replicates were generally not done for experiments.

This receptor was taken from a human donor with melanoma. The V and J genes are TRBV19 and TRBJ2-1; possible D gene TRBD1, 6 bases. Sequencing used CD8+ T cells from PBMCs, obtained at baseline or after one month of anti-PD-1 therapy (not recorded which). The CDR3 reads CASSWDTKYNEQFF. CDR3 coding DNA: TGTGCCAGTAGCTGGGACACTAAGTACAATGAGCAGTTCTTC.